The rows below give T cell receptor beta chains drawn from one sample of a study of T cells in Graves' hyperthyroidism and ophthalmopathy. A single record per CDR3 protein comes from TCRdb applying MiXCR to the multiplex PCR reads. This table has 460,000 or so distinct CDR3 sequences, around 15% appearing once. The sample taken for sequencing was blood. The source of these receptors is a woman between 18 and 29 years old with Graves' hyperthyroidism. The CDR3 runs from the conserved cysteine through the conserved F or W. The order of the fields is CDR3 DNA, CDR3 protein, V gene, clone size, D gene, J gene. D genes are given only for firm matches. The size of a clone is reported for some rows only, either as once, few or many, or as a class for expanded clones.

TGTGCCAGCAGCCACATAGGGGTCAGCTCCTACGAGCAGTACTTC	CASSHIGVSSYEQYF	TRBV14	-	-	TRBJ2-7
TGCAGTGCTAGAGACCACCGGTCGGCCGACTATGGCTACACCTTC	CSARDHRSADYGYTF	TRBV20-1	many	-	TRBJ1-2
TGTGCCACCAGCCTTACAACCGACTTTCTAAGGGGCTACACCTTC	CATSLTTDFLRGYTF	TRBV15	many	-	TRBJ1-2
TGCGCCAGCAGCTTGACGACAGGGAGTGAAGCTTTCTTT	CASSLTTGSEAFF	TRBV5-1	many	TRBD1	TRBJ1-1
TGTGCCAGCAGTTTAGTTCATGGGGGGGGTGAAAAACTGTTTTTT	CASSLVHGGGEKLFF	TRBV12-3/TRBV12-4	-	-	TRBJ1-4
TGTGCCTGGAGCTCCCATAGCAATCAGCCCCAGCATTTT	CAWSSHSNQPQHF	TRBV30	many	-	TRBJ1-5
TGTGCCAGCACCTCCCTCGCAGCGGGAACCTACGAGCAGTACTTC	CASTSLAAGTYEQYF	TRBV28	-	TRBD2	TRBJ2-7
TGTGCCACCAGTGATTCCCGAGCGGGAGGGCAGTACAATGAGCAGTTCTTC	CATSDSRAGGQYNEQFF	TRBV24-1	many	TRBD2	TRBJ2-1
TGCGCCAGCAGCTTTTCTTTGGAGACCCAGTACTTC	CASSFSLETQYF	TRBV5-1	many	-	TRBJ2-5
TGTGCCAGCAGCTTGGGGCTACAGGGGGCGACAGATACGCAGTATTTT	CASSLGLQGATDTQYF	TRBV5-6	few	TRBD1	TRBJ2-3
TGTGCCAGCAGTTTCCCGCCTCGTTCCTACGAGCAGTACTTC	CASSFPPRSYEQYF	TRBV28	few	-	TRBJ2-7
TGTGCCAGCAGCGTCGGACGGATAAATGAAAAACTGTTTTTT	CASSVGRINEKLFF	TRBV9	few	-	TRBJ1-4
TGTGCCAGCAGCTTGGGGGACTACCTCCAAGAGACCCAGTACTTC	CASSLGDYLQETQYF	TRBV7-9	many	TRBD2	TRBJ2-5
TGTGCCAGCAGTCCCGCCTCGGGACATATGAAAGCCAAAAACATTCAGTACTTC	CASSPASGHMKAKNIQYF	TRBV6-2/TRBV6-3	-	-	TRBJ2-4
TGTGCCTGGACCGGCAGGGGGCTCGAAGATGGCTACACCTTC	CAWTGRGLEDGYTF	TRBV30	many	TRBD1	TRBJ1-2
TGCGCCAGCAGTGAGTCTGGGACTAGCGGGAACTCAGATACGCAGTATTTT	CASSESGTSGNSDTQYF	TRBV10-1	many	TRBD2	TRBJ2-3
TGTGCCAGTAGTCCTTTAGACAGGGTCGACTACAATGAGCAGTTCTTC	CASSPLDRVDYNEQFF	TRBV19	few	TRBD1	TRBJ2-1
TGCGCCAGCAGCTCGTCCTGGACAGCTGGAAACACCATATATTTT	CASSSSWTAGNTIYF	TRBV5-1	many	-	TRBJ1-3
TGTGCCATCAGTGACCCCACAGGGGTGGAGACCCAGTACTTC	CAISDPTGVETQYF	TRBV10-3	many	TRBD1	TRBJ2-5
TGTGCCAGCAGCCTAGACAGGCCCCAAGAGACCCAGTACTTC	CASSLDRPQETQYF	TRBV2	many	-	TRBJ2-5
TGCAGTGTCCCAAGTGTGAGCTCTGGAAACACCATATATTTT	CSVPSVSSGNTIYF	TRBV20-1	-	-	TRBJ1-3
TGCAGCGTGAAGACTAGCCCGAACACAGATACGCAGTATTTT	CSVKTSPNTDTQYF	TRBV29-1	many	TRBD2	TRBJ2-3
TGCAGTGCTGGAGTCGCATGGCGAAATCAGCCCCAGCATTTT	CSAGVAWRNQPQHF	TRBV20-1	many	-	TRBJ1-5
TGTGCCAGCACCAGATGGGTAGCGGGACCCTCGGATGAGCAGTTCTTC	CASTRWVAGPSDEQFF	TRBV7-9	few	TRBD2	TRBJ2-1
TGTGCCAGCAGCCCCCTTTTAAGCGGGAGTCGAGGAGATACGCAGTATTTT	CASSPLLSGSRGDTQYF	TRBV14	-	TRBD2	TRBJ2-3
TGTGCCAGCAGTGAAGCTGGGACAGGGGGTTTGGGTCAGCCCCAGCATTTT	CASSEAGTGGLGQPQHF	TRBV2	-	TRBD1	TRBJ1-5
TGTGCCAGCAGCGTTGCGGGACAGGACCACAATGAGCAGTTCTTC	CASSVAGQDHNEQFF	TRBV9	many	TRBD1	TRBJ2-1
TGTGCCACCAGTGATTCCTGGACTAGCCCAACAGATACGCAGTATTTT	CATSDSWTSPTDTQYF	TRBV24-1	once	TRBD2	TRBJ2-3
TGTGCCAGCAGCGCATTTGGGGGGTGGGCACAAGCTAACTATGGCTACACCTTC	CASSAFGGWAQANYGYTF	TRBV11-2	many	-	TRBJ1-2
TGTGCCAGCAAGGGTGGGGCTAGTCGGGTCGGGGAGCTGTTTTTT	CASKGGASRVGELFF	TRBV2	many	-	TRBJ2-2
TGTGCCAGCAGCTTAAGTGGCGGGGACTACAATGAGCAGTTCTTC	CASSLSGGDYNEQFF	TRBV7-3	many	-	TRBJ2-1
TGTGCCAGCAGTTTTAGCCCACACTCGATTAACACCGGGGAGCTGTTTTTT	CASSFSPHSINTGELFF	TRBV12-3/TRBV12-4	many	-	TRBJ2-2
TGTGCCAGCTCACCACGTGCTAGGGGACTAAACACTGAAGCTTTCTTT	CASSPRARGLNTEAFF	TRBV18	-	-	TRBJ1-1
TGTGCCAGCAGCGTTACAGGGCAGCTTCTTGGCTACACCTTC	CASSVTGQLLGYTF	TRBV2	many	-	TRBJ1-2
TGCGCCAGCAGCCAAGGTACCCCAGAATATCAGCCCCAGCATTTT	CASSQGTPEYQPQHF	TRBV4-1	few	-	TRBJ1-5
TGTGCCAGCAGTTCCCTGATCTTGGGCCCCGAGGCAGATACGCAGTATTTT	CASSSLILGPEADTQYF	TRBV6-2/TRBV6-3	few	-	TRBJ2-3
TGTGCCAGCAGTTTGGGGGACGGGACGACTGAAGCTTTCTTT	CASSLGDGTTEAFF	TRBV27	many	-	TRBJ1-1
TGTGCCAGCAGCGTAGAGGCTCGGGGGGTTGGCGAGCAGTTCTTC	CASSVEARGVGEQFF	TRBV9	few	TRBD2	TRBJ2-1
TGTGCCAGCAGCTTGGACAGGTTTCGGAACACTGAAGCTTTCTTT	CASSLDRFRNTEAFF	TRBV7-6	few	TRBD1	TRBJ1-1
TGTGCCAGCAGTTACTCGAGCCAGGGCAATCAGCCCCAGCATTTT	CASSYSSQGNQPQHF	TRBV6-6	many	-	TRBJ1-5
TGTGCCAGCAGCCAAGATCTTGGCGGGCGCTCCTACAATGAGCAGTTCTTC	CASSQDLGGRSYNEQFF	TRBV3-1	many	-	TRBJ2-1
TGTGCCAGCAGTCCTAGGGTGGGGCCGGGTAATGAAAAACTGTTTTTT	CASSPRVGPGNEKLFF	TRBV6-2/TRBV6-3	-	-	TRBJ1-4
TGTGCCAGCGGCGGGACAGCTACGAGGACTAATGAAAAACTGTTTTTT	CASGGTATRTNEKLFF	TRBV6-1	few	TRBD1	TRBJ1-4
TGTGCCAGCAGTAGGACATTTGCGGATGAGCAGTTCTTC	CASSRTFADEQFF	TRBV6-1	-	-	TRBJ2-1
TGTGCCAGCAGCTTATCTGGGAACTCCTATAATTCACCCCTCCACTTT	CASSLSGNSYNSPLHF	TRBV7-9	-	-	TRBJ1-6
TGCAGTGCCAGGACAGGGAACGAGCAGTACTTC	CSARTGNEQYF	TRBV20-1	many	TRBD1	TRBJ2-7
TGTGCCAGCAGTTACTCGCCCAGAAATGAGCAGTTCTTC	CASSYSPRNEQFF	TRBV6-5	many	-	TRBJ2-1
TGCAGTGCTAGAGCGTCGGGGGGCGTCAGCACAGATACGCAGTATTTT	CSARASGGVSTDTQYF	TRBV20-1	-	-	TRBJ2-3
TGTGCCAGCAGAGACTCTGCAACTAATGAAAAACTGTTTTTT	CASRDSATNEKLFF	TRBV6-5	-	-	TRBJ1-4
TGCGCCAGCAGCTTGGAGGCGGAGACCCAGTACTTC	CASSLEAETQYF	TRBV5-1	few	-	TRBJ2-5
TGCGCCAGCAGGTCAGGGCCAGTGAACACTGAAGCTTTCTTT	CASRSGPVNTEAFF	TRBV5-1	-	-	TRBJ1-1
TGTGCCAGCAGTGGATCAGACAGGACTTTTTACGAGCAGTACTTC	CASSGSDRTFYEQYF	TRBV25-1	few	-	TRBJ2-7
TGCAGCGGTGAGGCAGGCCTGGGGAACTATGGCTACACCTTC	CSGEAGLGNYGYTF	TRBV20-1	many	-	TRBJ1-2